This paragraph covers one T cell receptor (beta chain) sequence. Antigen unknown. TCRB transcripts that were expressed got sequenced, as all of the isolated RNA had been reverse transcribed. Method: immunoSEQ multiplex PCR; TCRdb's copy keeps in-frame clones and lacks some. The data show 150,000 to 200,000 clones, 6.5% to 10% seen once. The data derive from a study of beta chain features in type 1 diabetes. General study findings and limits: People with Type 1 diabetes carried modestly yet significantly shorter TCRB CDR3s in all four CD4+ subsets.

Trimming took off 7 bases at V and 7 bases at J, with 14 bases between the two ends. Looked up from germline, CDR1 is GTSNPN and CDR2 is SVGIG (reference sequence). This CDR3 has 11 amino acids. The specimen was central memory CD4+ T cells from blood. The sequence came from a woman aged 18-35 years with type 1 diabetes. The chain is built from TRBV30 and TRBJ2-7; possible D gene TRBD2, 6 bases. The CDR3 DNA follows: TGTGCCTTGGTAAAACGGGAGGAGCAGTACTTC. This translates into CALVKREEQYF.